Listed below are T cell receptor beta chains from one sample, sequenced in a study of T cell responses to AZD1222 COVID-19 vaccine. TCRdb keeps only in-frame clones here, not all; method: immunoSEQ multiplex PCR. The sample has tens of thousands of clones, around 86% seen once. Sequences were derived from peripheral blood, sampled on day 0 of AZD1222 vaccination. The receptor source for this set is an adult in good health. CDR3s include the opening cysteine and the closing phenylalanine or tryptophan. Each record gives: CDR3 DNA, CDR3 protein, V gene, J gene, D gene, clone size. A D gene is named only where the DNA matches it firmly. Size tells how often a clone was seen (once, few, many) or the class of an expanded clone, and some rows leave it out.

TGCGCCAGCAGCTTGTCAGGGGGCTACGAGCAGTACTTC,CASSLSGGYEQYF,TRBV5-1,TRBJ2-7,TRBD1,.
TGTTCTATGTACGACGGACTGAATTCACCCCTCCACTTT,CSMYDGLNSPLHF,TRBV9,TRBJ1-6,.,.
TGCGCCAGCAGCTTGGGTGGGACAGCTGGCTACACCTTC,CASSLGGTAGYTF,TRBV5-1,TRBJ1-2,TRBD1,.
TGTGCCAGCAGCTTGCGGGGGGGCCGGGAGACCCAGTACTTC,CASSLRGGRETQYF,TRBV7-9,TRBJ2-5,TRBD2,.
TGTGCCAGCAGCCCCAGACGACAGGGACAGGGAAAACTGTTTTTT,CASSPRRQGQGKLFF,TRBV13,TRBJ1-4,TRBD1,.
TGTGCCAGCAGCCCCCTCGACATCACTTCTAGGTGGGCTGAAGCTTTCTTT,CASSPLDITSRWAEAFF,TRBV7-8,TRBJ1-1,.,.
TGTGCCAGCTCACCAACACAGGAGAACTATGGCTACACCTTC,CASSPTQENYGYTF,TRBV18,TRBJ1-2,.,.
TGTGCCAGCAGTGAAGCGGGCGCAGCCACCTATGGCTACACCTTC,CASSEAGAATYGYTF,TRBV6-1,TRBJ1-2,.,once
TGTGCCAGCAGCCAAAGGATGGAAGGGGGAACCCAGTACTTC,CASSQRMEGGTQYF,TRBV3-1/TRBV3-2,TRBJ2-5,.,.
TGTGCCAGCAGTTACAGGGGGGAGGTAGGCGAGCAGTACTTC,CASSYRGEVGEQYF,TRBV6-5,TRBJ2-7,.,.
TGCGCCAGCAGCTTGGATTCCGGCGGGGGGACAGATACGCAGTATTTT,CASSLDSGGGTDTQYF,TRBV5-1,TRBJ2-3,TRBD2,.
TGTGCCAGTAGTATCGGGGGGCGGAGCACAGATACGCAGTATTTT,CASSIGGRSTDTQYF,TRBV19,TRBJ2-3,.,.
TGTGCCAGCAGCTCGACAGGGTTTTTTTATGGCTACACCTTC,CASSSTGFFYGYTF,TRBV7-2,TRBJ1-2,TRBD1,.
TGTGCCAGCACCAAACATCACCTTAACACCATATATTTT,CASTKHHLNTIYF,TRBV12-3/TRBV12-4,TRBJ1-3,.,.
TGTGCCACCACCCCAAGGGCGGTGAACACTGAAGCTTTCTTT,CATTPRAVNTEAFF,TRBV15,TRBJ1-1,.,.
TGTGCCAGCAGTGTAGGACAGCCAACAGATACGCAGTATTTT,CASSVGQPTDTQYF,TRBV6-1,TRBJ2-3,.,.
TGTGCCAGCAGCCGACAGGGGAACACCGGGGAGCTGTTTTTT,CASSRQGNTGELFF,TRBV9,TRBJ2-2,TRBD1,.
TGTGCCAGCAGCGACCGACAGAACACTGAAGCTTTCTTT,CASSDRQNTEAFF,TRBV7-3,TRBJ1-1,.,.
TGTGCCAGCAGAGAGGACGGAGGGACGGTAGGCTATGGCTACACCTTC,CASREDGGTVGYGYTF,TRBV25-1,TRBJ1-2,.,.
TGTGCCAGCAGCCGCCCATCGACAGGGAAAAATTCACCCCTCCACTTT,CASSRPSTGKNSPLHF,TRBV7-2,TRBJ1-6,TRBD1,.
TGTGCCAGCAGCCAATCCCGACTAGCGGGGGGCCCCTACAATGAGCAGTTCTTC,CASSQSRLAGGPYNEQFF,TRBV3-1/TRBV3-2,TRBJ2-1,TRBD2,.
TGTGCCAGCAGCCCATCGGGGGATAACTATGGCTACACCTTC,CASSPSGDNYGYTF,TRBV5-4,TRBJ1-2,.,few
TGCGCCAGCAGCTCGGGGACTAGCGATGGTGATACGCAGTATTTT,CASSSGTSDGDTQYF,TRBV5-1,TRBJ2-3,TRBD2,once
TGTGCCAGCAGCTTGAAGGGGACGGAATACAATGAGCAGTTCTTC,CASSLKGTEYNEQFF,TRBV7-2,TRBJ2-1,.,.
TGTGCCAGCAGCGTAGAGGAGACTGAAGCTTTCTTT,CASSVEETEAFF,TRBV9,TRBJ1-1,.,.
TGCGCCAGCAGTGAGCCCGCAAGCCGGGACACTCCGTACGAGCAGTACTTC,CASSEPASRDTPYEQYF,TRBV10-1,TRBJ2-7,.,.
TGTGCCAGCAGCACCGACAGGGACGTACTCCACGAGCAGTACTTC,CASSTDRDVLHEQYF,TRBV5-4,TRBJ2-7,TRBD1,.
TGTGCCAGCAGACCCTCAGGAGGGATGGGACAGCCCCAGCATTTT,CASRPSGGMGQPQHF,TRBV6-5,TRBJ1-5,.,.
TGCGCCAGCAGGGAGGGGACTCCAGACATCTACGAGCAGTACTTC,CASREGTPDIYEQYF,TRBV4-1,TRBJ2-7,.,.
TGTGCCAGCAGTTATTGGCTTTTGGTGGATAGCGTTGGCTACACCTTC,CASSYWLLVDSVGYTF,TRBV6-2/TRBV6-3,TRBJ1-2,.,.
TGTGCCTGGAGTGCCCTGGATGAAAAACTGTTTTTT,CAWSALDEKLFF,TRBV30,TRBJ1-4,.,.
TGTGCCAGCAGTTTGGGGGGAGCGACCATGAACACTGAAGCTTTCTTT,CASSLGGATMNTEAFF,TRBV27,TRBJ1-1,.,.
TGTGCCAGCTCCCAGGGACAGGGCGGGTCACCCCTCCACTTT,CASSQGQGGSPLHF,TRBV18,TRBJ1-6,TRBD1,.
TGTGCCATCAGTGAGTCCCACGGCGAGCAGCCCCAGCATTTT,CAISESHGEQPQHF,TRBV10-3,TRBJ1-5,.,.
TGTGCCAGCAGTGAAAGGGGACAGTTAGACTATGGCTACACCTTC,CASSERGQLDYGYTF,TRBV6-1,TRBJ1-2,TRBD1,.
TGTGCCAGTAGTATCCCAGGGGATACGCAGTATTTT,CASSIPGDTQYF,TRBV19,TRBJ2-3,.,.